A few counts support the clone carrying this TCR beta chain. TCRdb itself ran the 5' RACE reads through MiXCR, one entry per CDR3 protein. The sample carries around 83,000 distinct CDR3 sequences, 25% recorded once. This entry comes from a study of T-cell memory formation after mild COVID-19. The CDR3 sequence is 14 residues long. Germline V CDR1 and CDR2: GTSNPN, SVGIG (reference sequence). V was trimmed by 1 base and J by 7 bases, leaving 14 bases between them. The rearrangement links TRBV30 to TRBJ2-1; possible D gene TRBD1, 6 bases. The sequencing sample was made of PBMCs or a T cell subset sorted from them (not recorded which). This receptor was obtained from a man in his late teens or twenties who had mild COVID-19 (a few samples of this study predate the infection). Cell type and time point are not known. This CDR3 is CAWSAFRGKNEQFF. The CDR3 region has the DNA TGTGCCTGGAGTGCCTTCAGGGGTAAGAATGAGCAGTTCTTC.